This note documents a single T cell receptor (beta chain) sequence. Method: immunoSEQ multiplex PCR; TCRdb's copy keeps in-frame clones and lacks some. The sample comprises about 83,000 clones, about 87% of which are singletons, and roughly 8% rests with the top ten. V was cut by 2 bases and J by 0 bases, with 14 bases left in between. CDR3 length: 16 residues. Looked up from germline, CDR1 is WSHSY and CDR2 is SAAADI. The data derive from a study of blood T cell repertoires in COVID-19. Study at large: There were acute and convalescent COVID-19 samples, and they came from the United States, Italy and Spain.

The genes are TRBV10-2 and TRBJ2-7, with D perhaps matching TRBD2 (5 bases). This clonotype originated in a man older than 75 with active or convalescent COVID-19. The specimen sequenced was peripheral blood. CDR3 region: CASSELGRASSYEQYV. CDR3 nucleotide sequence: TGCGCCAGCAGTGAGCTTGGGCGGGCAAGCTCCTACGAGCAGTACGTC.